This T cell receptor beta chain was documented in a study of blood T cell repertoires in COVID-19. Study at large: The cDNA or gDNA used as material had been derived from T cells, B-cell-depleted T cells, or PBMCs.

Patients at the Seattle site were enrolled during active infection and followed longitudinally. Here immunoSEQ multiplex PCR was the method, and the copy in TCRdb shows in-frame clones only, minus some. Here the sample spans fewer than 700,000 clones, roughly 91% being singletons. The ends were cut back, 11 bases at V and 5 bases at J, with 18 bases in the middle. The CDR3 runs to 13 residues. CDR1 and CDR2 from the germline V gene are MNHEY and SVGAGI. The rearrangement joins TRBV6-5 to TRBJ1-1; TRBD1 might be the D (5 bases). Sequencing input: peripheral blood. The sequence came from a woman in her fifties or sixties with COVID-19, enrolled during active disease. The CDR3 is CACSFGGVTEAFF. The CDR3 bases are TGTGCCTGCTCGTTTGGGGGGGTTACTGAAGCTTTCTTT.